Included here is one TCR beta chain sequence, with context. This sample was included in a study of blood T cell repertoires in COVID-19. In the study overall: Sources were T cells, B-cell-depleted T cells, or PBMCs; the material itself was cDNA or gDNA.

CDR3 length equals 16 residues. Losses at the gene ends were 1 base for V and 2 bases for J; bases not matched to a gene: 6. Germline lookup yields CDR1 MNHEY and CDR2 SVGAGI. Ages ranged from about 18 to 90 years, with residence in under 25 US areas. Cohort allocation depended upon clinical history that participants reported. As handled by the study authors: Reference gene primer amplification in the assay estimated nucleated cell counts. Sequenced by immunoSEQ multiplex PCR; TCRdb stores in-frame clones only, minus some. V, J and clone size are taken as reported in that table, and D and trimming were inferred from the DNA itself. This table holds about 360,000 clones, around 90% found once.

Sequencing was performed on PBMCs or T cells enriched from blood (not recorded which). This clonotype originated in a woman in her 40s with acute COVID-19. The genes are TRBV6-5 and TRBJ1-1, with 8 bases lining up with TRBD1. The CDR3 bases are TGTGCCAGCAGTTACTTATTCAGGGGGCCTAACACTGAAGCTTTCTTT. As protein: CASSYLFRGPNTEAFF.